A selection of T cell receptor beta chains follows, all from one sample in a study of CD4 T cells in relation to SARS-CoV-2 and coronaviruses. These TCRs' antigens remain unknown. Assay used: immunoSEQ multiplex PCR; TCRdb lists only in-frame clones, some missing. The sample yields 25,000 to 30,000 clones, 73% seen once. The specimen was CD4+ T cells from PBMCs, cultured in vitro. The receptors originated from a human donor in good health. Both conserved end residues are part of each CDR3. The order of the fields is V gene, clone size, J gene, D gene, CDR3 DNA, CDR3 protein. A D gene is named only where the DNA matches it firmly. Clone sizes are given selectively: once, few, many, or a class where the clone is expanded.

TRBV3-1/TRBV3-2	few	TRBJ2-2	-	TGTGCCAGCAGCCCCAGGGGCGGTAACAAGAACACCGGGGAGCTGTTTTTT	CASSPRGGNKNTGELFF
TRBV10-2	-	TRBJ1-5	TRBD1	TGCGCCAGCAGACGGGACAGGACGGGCCAGCCCCAGCATTTT	CASRRDRTGQPQHF
TRBV5-1	-	TRBJ1-5	TRBD1	TGCGCCAGCAGCGTAAACAGGGGTCAGCCCCAGCATTTT	CASSVNRGQPQHF
TRBV5-1	-	TRBJ2-2	TRBD2	TGCGCCAGCAGCCCGATGTCCAGCGGGGCCACCGGGGAGCTGTTTTTT	CASSPMSSGATGELFF
TRBV30	-	TRBJ2-7	-	TGTGCCTGGAGCGGGACGCCCAACTACGAGCAGTACTTC	CAWSGTPNYEQYF
TRBV19	few	TRBJ2-1	-	TGTGCCAGTAGTAGTTTGGGGACACACTCCTACAATGAGCAGTTCTTC	CASSSLGTHSYNEQFF
TRBV11-2	once	TRBJ1-6	-	TGTGCCAGCAGCTTAGTTCGTGGGGCGTATAATTCACCCCTCCACTTT	CASSLVRGAYNSPLHF
TRBV6-5	-	TRBJ2-7	TRBD2	TGTGCCAGCAGTCCGCGCCTAGCGGGGGTCTACGAGCAGTACTTC	CASSPRLAGVYEQYF
TRBV5-1	-	TRBJ1-1	-	TGCGCCAGCAGCGTACAGGGTGACACTGAAGCTTTCTTT	CASSVQGDTEAFF
TRBV28	-	TRBJ1-4	-	TGTGCCAGCAGTTTCAGGGGAGGTAAACTGTTTTTT	CASSFRGGKLFF
TRBV6-5	-	TRBJ2-7	-	TGTGCCAGCAGTTCCGAGTTGGGGCAGCAGTACTTC	CASSSELGQQYF
TRBV7-9	-	TRBJ1-1	TRBD1	TGTGCCAGCAGCTTAGGACAGGGAGACACTGAAGCTTTCTTT	CASSLGQGDTEAFF
TRBV6-2/TRBV6-3	-	TRBJ2-5	-	TGTGCCAGCAGTCGCGTGTCTCGGACCCAGTACTTC	CASSRVSRTQYF
TRBV7-9	-	TRBJ1-5	TRBD1	TGTGCCAGCAGCCCCGGACAGGCCGCAGGGATGCCCCAGCATTTT	CASSPGQAAGMPQHF
TRBV11-2	-	TRBJ1-6	-	TGTGCCAGCAGCTTAGCGCAGGAGACCTATAATTCACCCCTCCACTTT	CASSLAQETYNSPLHF